Presented here are 26 T cell receptor beta chains from one specimen sequenced in a study of OX40 agonist ivuxolimab in advanced cancers. Produced via immunoSEQ multiplex PCR; TCRdb's table is partial and in-frame only. The table has tens of thousands of clones, approximately 86% seen once. This material consisted of CD4+ or CD8+ T cells sorted from blood, taken in a trial of the OX40 agonist ivuxolimab. All receptors come from an adult with an advanced solid tumor such as melanoma, head and neck, liver or kidney cancer.

This clone was seen a single time. V is TRBV7-6 and J is TRBJ2-1; 7 bases map to TRBD2. The germline V gene has CDR1 SGHVS and CDR2 FNYEAQ. With 5 bases clipped from V and 3 bases from J, the junction kept 7 bases outside the gene matches. The CDR3 consists of 15 residues. For the CDR3, the DNA is TGTGCCAGCAGCCAGGCACTAGCGAACTACAATGAGCAGTTCTTC. Translation gives CASSQALANYNEQFF. Together with reference TRBV7-6 and TRBJ2-1, the CDR3 gives the full variable domain: GAGVSQSPRYKVTKRGQDVALRCDPISGHVSLYWYRQALGQGPEFLTYFNYEAQQDKSGLPNDRFSAERPEGSISTLTIQRTEQRDSAMYRCASSQALANYNEQFFGPGTRLTVL.

The gene calls are TRBV21-1 and TRBJ2-5; whether TRBD2, the table's D call, matches the DNA was not checked. TRBV21-1 is a recognized pseudogene. The CDR3 length is 19 residues. The chain's CDR3 is CASSLKIGTSGSVQETQYF. CDR3 nucleotides: TGTGCCAGCAGCCTAAAGATAGGGACTAGCGGGAGTGTCCAAGAGACCCAGTACTTC.

CDR3 bases: TGTGCCAGCACCCCGTTGTGGGGGTCTGGCTACACCTTC. Translating gives CASTPLWGSGYTF. This chain joins TRBV7-9 and TRBJ1-2; maybe TRBD1 (5 bases). The CDR3 consists of 13 residues. Per the germline V gene, CDR1 is SEHNR and CDR2 is FQNEAQ (reference sequence). V lost 7 bases to trimming and J lost 7 bases, with 16 bases between them.

Of note for this clone: Other DNA sequences in this specimen translate into the identical CDR3. The CDR3 nucleotides are TGTGCCAGCAGTTGGGACACAGGGGTTACTAGCACAGATACGCAGTATTTT. Its protein product is CASSWDTGVTSTDTQYF. This sequence joins TRBV27 and TRBJ2-3; the match to TRBD1 covers 7 bases. The germline CDR1 and CDR2 sequences are MNHEY and SMNVEV (reference sequence). The CDR3 has 17 amino acids. V dropped 4 bases and J dropped 0; count of bases not matched to a gene: 10.

CDR3 sequence (DNA): TGTGCCAGCAGTTTAGGACTTTTGAACACTGAAGCTTTCTTT. It specifies CASSLGLLNTEAFF. The chain recombines TRBV27 with TRBJ1-1, with D hard to call. The V end was cut by 2 bases, the J end by 0 bases, with 7 bases between. The CDR3 runs to 14 residues. CDR1 is MNHEY, CDR2 SMNVEV, per germline (reference sequence).

The J gene is TRBJ1-1, the V gene TRBV7-6; D is unresolved. CDR3 size: 14 residues. V gave up 7 bases and J gave up 1 base, with 13 bases separating them. CDR1 is SGHVS, CDR2 FNYEAQ, per germline. In DNA form, the CDR3 reads TGTGCCAGCACCCACCCGTATAAGAACACTGAAGCTTTCTTT. This codes for CASTHPYKNTEAFF.

The chain recombines TRBV30 with TRBJ2-7; no reliable D call. Germline-derived CDR1 and CDR2 are GTSNPN and SVGIG (reference sequence). This CDR3 is 13 amino acids long. Trimming removed 2 bases at V and 7 bases at J, with 15 bases between. Here the CDR3 reads CAWSRGTLGEQYF. CDR3 DNA sequence: TGTGCCTGGAGTAGAGGAACCCTCGGGGAGCAGTACTTC.

This chain joins TRBV7-2 and TRBJ2-7; a possible D gene is TRBD2 (7 bases). The CDR3 extends over 15 amino acids. The V gene's germline CDR1 is SGHTA and CDR2 FQGNSA. V was shortened by 2 bases and J by 2 bases, with 13 bases between the two germline ends. The CDR3 DNA reads as TGTGCCAGCAGCTTACTTGTAGGGGGGGCCTACGAGCAGTACTTC. Its translation is CASSLLVGGAYEQYF.

Written as DNA, the CDR3 is TGTGCCAGCAGTTTTCCTACTAACACTGAAGCTTTCTTT. The encoded protein is CASSFPTNTEAFF. This chain links TRBV28 with TRBJ1-1; D gene unclear. This CDR3 region has 13 residues. Germline CDR1 and CDR2: MDHEN and SYDVKM. The V and J ends lost 3 bases and 2 bases respectively, with 7 bases between them.

This clone was observed a few times. The V gene is TRBV6-1, the J gene TRBJ1-1; D gene ambiguous. Deletions cut 7 bases from V and 4 bases from J, with 7 bases between. Germline V CDR1 and CDR2: MNHNS, SASEGT. The CDR3 has 11 residues. The DNA of the CDR3 is TGTGCCAGCATAGCCACCACTGAAGCTTTCTTT. The encoded protein is CASIATTEAFF.

The chain carries TRBV30 and TRBJ2-7; tentative D call: TRBD1 (6 bases). V was clipped by 2 bases and J by 3 bases, with 17 bases between them. Germline loops: CDR1 GTSNPN, CDR2 SVGIG (reference sequence). The CDR3 is 15 residues long. The DNA for the CDR3 is TGTGCCTGGAGTTCCGGGACACCCGGACTCTACGAGCAGTACTTC. This codes for CAWSSGTPGLYEQYF.

The table lists this clone with a few counts. The chain uses TRBV7-9 and TRBJ2-3; 9 bases agree with TRBD2. V lost 5 bases and J lost 2; bases outside the gene matches: 2. The V gene's germline CDR1 is SEHNR and CDR2 FQNEAQ (reference sequence). CDR3 size: 14 residues. The CDR3 here is CASSPSGNTDTQYF. CDR3 DNA sequence: TGTGCCAGCAGCCCTAGCGGGAACACAGATACGCAGTATTTT.

This clone came up once. V usage is TRBV29-1 and J usage is TRBJ2-2; TRBD2 might be the D (6 bases). Trimming left V 1 base short and J 5 bases short, with 11 bases between. CDR3 length: 14 amino acids. CDR1 is SQVTM, CDR2 ANQGSEA, per germline. In DNA, the CDR3 is TGCAGCGTTGAAGGCGGGGTTCGAACCGGGGAGCTGTTTTTT. This encodes CSVEGGVRTGELFF.

The chain uses TRBV9 and TRBJ2-1; possible D gene TRBD2, 6 bases. Germline V CDR1 and CDR2: SGDLS, YYNGEE. Deletions cut 0 bases from V and 5 bases from J, with 9 bases between. CDR3 length: 14 residues. CDR3 sequence reads: CASSVAGEDNEQFF. CDR3 sequence (DNA): TGTGCCAGCAGCGTAGCGGGAGAGGACAATGAGCAGTTCTTC. The full variable domain, in which reference TRBV9 and TRBJ2-1 provide the parts outside the CDR3, is DSGVTQTPKHLITATGQRVTLRCSPRSGDLSVYWYQQSLDQGLQFLIQYYNGEERAKGNILERFSAQQFPDLHSELNLSSLELGDSALYFCASSVAGEDNEQFFGPGTRLTVL.

V gene TRBV27 combines with J gene TRBJ2-2; D gene uncertain. Trimming left V 6 bases short and J 4 bases short, with 12 bases between. The CDR3 covers 14 residues. Per the germline V gene, CDR1 is MNHEY and CDR2 is SMNVEV (reference sequence). This CDR3 reads CASSFLGFTGELFF. The CDR3 coding sequence is TGTGCCAGCAGCTTCTTGGGGTTCACCGGGGAGCTGTTTTTT.

The table lists this clone with a count of one. The rearrangement links TRBV6-6 to TRBJ2-1; no definite D call. The CDR3 has 16 amino acids. Trimming removed 6 bases from V and 0 bases from J, with 15 bases in between. Germline CDR1 and CDR2: MNHNY and SVGAGI (reference sequence). CDR3 bases: TGTGCCAGCAGCCGGATCACCCAGAGCTCCTACAATGAGCAGTTCTTC. This translates into CASSRITQSSYNEQFF.

The chain carries TRBV25-1 and TRBJ1-4, with D possibly TRBD1 on 5 matching bases. Germline loops: CDR1 MGHDK, CDR2 SYGVNS. This CDR3 region has 15 residues. The V gene lost 3 bases and the J gene lost 7 bases, with 15 bases spanning the gap. The CDR3 spells CASSDTEAGSEKLFF. The CDR3 DNA follows: TGTGCCAGCAGTGATACGGAGGCAGGGAGTGAAAAACTGTTTTTT.

The genes are TRBV11-2 and TRBJ1-2; D is undetermined. CDR1 and CDR2 from the germline V gene are SGHAT and FQNNGV. This CDR3 is built from 16 residues. Trimming took 2 bases from V and 4 from J, leaving 17 bases between them. The CDR3 spells CASSLSFVGGSYGYTF. The CDR3 DNA sequence: TGTGCCAGCAGCTTATCATTTGTTGGAGGTTCCTATGGCTACACCTTC.

This chain joins TRBV9 and TRBJ1-2; the D gene is possibly TRBD1 (5 bases). This CDR3 spans 15 amino acids. Germline CDR1 is SGDLS and CDR2 is YYNGEE. Trimming pared 4 bases from V and 4 bases from J, leaving 17 bases between. CDR3 bases: TGTGCCAGCAGCCCAACCGGGACGCCAGCCTATGGCTACACCTTC. Translated, it gives CASSPTGTPAYGYTF.

This clone has just one count. Here the CDR3 DNA reads TGTGCCAGCAGCAGGACTAGCGGGAGGTGGGAGACCCAGTACTTC. It codes for CASSRTSGRWETQYF. The J gene is TRBJ2-5, the V gene TRBV11-2; 14 bases are a match to TRBD2. CDR1 and CDR2 from the germline V gene are SGHAT and FQNNGV. The CDR3 is 15 amino acids. The ends lost 5 bases at V and 5 bases at J; junction bases unmatched: 4.

This chain connects TRBV6-1 to TRBJ2-5; TRBD2 is a possible D gene (6 bases). The assigned J gene may be wrong: the sequence end matches TRBJ2-7 better. Germline values: CDR1 MNHNS, CDR2 SASEGT. This CDR3 spans 14 amino acids. Written as DNA, the CDR3 is TGTGCCACGACGCGGGACCCCGGCTCCTACGAGCAGTACTTC. This translates into CATTRDPGSYEQYF.

Only one count was recorded for this clone. The genes are TRBV25-1 and TRBJ1-1, with 8 nucleotides matching TRBD1. V was clipped by 5 bases and J by 1 base; unmatched bases: 6. CDR1 is MGHDK and CDR2 is SYGVNS in the germline V gene. CDR3 size: 15 residues. The CDR3 region has the DNA TGTGCCAGCAGTCCTGACAGGGGTAGGAACACTGAAGCTTTCTTT. Its translation: CASSPDRGRNTEAFF.

The V and J genes are TRBV11-2 and TRBJ1-3; unclear D gene. Germline V gene lookup returns CDR1 SGHAT and CDR2 FQNNGV. Between the trimmed V and J ends, which lost 0 bases and 0 bases, there was a span of 12 bases. The CDR3 sequence is 17 residues long. The CDR3 coding sequence is TGTGCCAGCAGCTTAGAACGGTCAGCGGTCTCTGGAAACACCATATATTTT. It yields the protein CASSLERSAVSGNTIYF.

This chain's CDR3 is CASRTGRWSNEKLFF. The CDR3 DNA follows: TGTGCCAGTAGAACAGGGAGGTGGTCTAATGAAAAACTGTTTTTT. The chain joins TRBV19 to TRBJ1-4; perhaps TRBD1 as D (6 bases). Trimming took 6 bases from V and 3 from J, leaving 14 bases between them. Germline lookup yields CDR1 LNHDA and CDR2 SQIVND (reference sequence). The CDR3 loop spans 15 amino acids.

The gene calls are TRBV11-3 and TRBJ2-1, with 9 bases lining up with TRBD2. The trim removed 6 bases at V and 6 bases at J, leaving 9 bases unmatched. The CDR3 has 15 residues. Germline V gives CDR1 SGHNT, CDR2 YENEEA. The CDR3 region is CASRLLSGSGNEQFF. CDR3 nucleotide sequence: TGTGCCAGCAGACTACTTAGCGGGAGCGGCAATGAGCAGTTCTTC.

The chain recombines TRBV2 with TRBJ1-2, with D unresolved. Per germline, CDR1 SNHLY and CDR2 FYNNEI. The V end lost 0 bases, the J end lost 2 bases, and 13 bases lay between the germline ends. CDR3 length equals 16 residues. CDR3 region: CASSEAAARWNYGYTF. The CDR3 DNA reads as TGTGCCAGCAGTGAAGCAGCAGCCCGCTGGAACTATGGCTACACCTTC.